The clone carrying this TCR beta chain was picked up a small number of times. Its matching antigen is unknown. CDR1 is MNHNS and CDR2 is SASEGT in the germline V gene. Trimming stripped 4 bases from V and 6 bases from J, with 17 bases between. This CDR3 comprises 15 residues. The sample originates from a study of T-cell memory formation after mild COVID-19. Across the study: There were largely donor-specific TCR clusters. Broader study findings: Later expanders leaned CD4+, whereas clones that contracted between day 15 and 85 were balanced CD4/CD8.

The authors produced TCR alpha and TCR beta cDNA libraries with sample barcodes and UMIs by 5'RACE using constant-segment primers. TCRdb reprocessed the 5' RACE reads via MiXCR and lists one record per CDR3 protein. Of under 700,000 distinct CDR3 sequences listed, about 20% are singletons. This receptor was identified in an adult woman who had mild COVID-19 (a few samples of this study predate the infection). Cell type and time point are not known. This chain uses TRBV6-1 with TRBJ2-3, with a possible D match to TRBD2 (5 bases). Sequenced input: PBMCs or a T cell subset sorted from them (not recorded which). The CDR3 coding sequence is TGTGCCAGCAGTGCTCGAGGGCGCGGACCGGATACGCAGTATTTT. Its translation: CASSARGRGPDTQYF.